What follows are 27 T cell receptor beta chains derived from one specimen sequenced in a study of blood T cell repertoires in COVID-19. Here immunoSEQ multiplex PCR was the method, and the copy in TCRdb shows in-frame clones only, minus some. The data contain fewer than 450,000 clones, 80% to 90% of them seen just once; the ten biggest clones take up just under 6.5%. Sequencing was done on a sample of peripheral blood. The origin of the receptors is a woman aged 50 to 60 with COVID-19, enrolled during active disease.

The rearrangement links TRBV11-3 to TRBJ2-3; TRBD2 is a possible D gene (5 bases). The germline V gene encodes CDR1 SGHNT and CDR2 YENEEA. Trimming pared 0 bases from V and 0 bases from J, leaving 7 bases between. This CDR3 has 15 amino acids. For the CDR3, the DNA is TGTGCCAGCAGCTTAGATAGCGCTAGCACAGATACGCAGTATTTT. Translating it yields CASSLDSASTDTQYF. Combining the CDR3 with reference TRBV11-3 and TRBJ2-3 gives the whole variable domain EAGVVQSPRYKIIEKKQPVAFWCNPISGHNTLYWYLQNLGQGPELLIRYENEEAVDDSQLPKDRFSAERLKGVDSTLKIQPAELGDSAVYLCASSLDSASTDTQYFGPGTRLTVL.

The chain employs TRBV14 and TRBJ2-2, with 7 positions matching TRBD2. The length of the CDR3 is 17 residues. The V gene end was trimmed by 2 bases and the J gene end by 4 bases; junction bases not matched to a gene: 10. The germline V gene encodes CDR1 SGHDN and CDR2 FVKESK. The CDR3 loop reads CASSQITSVLATGELFF. The CDR3, as DNA: TGTGCCAGCAGCCAAATCACTAGCGTTTTGGCCACCGGGGAGCTGTTTTTT. Supplemented by reference TRBV14 and TRBJ2-2, the full variable domain reads EAGVTQFPSHSVIEKGQTVTLRCDPISGHDNLYWYRRVMGKEIKFLLHFVKESKQDESGMPNNRFLAERTGGTYSTLKVQPAELEDSGVYFCASSQITSVLATGELFFGEGSRLTVL.

The chain links TRBV29-1 to TRBJ2-3, with 10 nucleotides matching TRBD2. This CDR3 has 17 amino acids. V dropped 4 bases and J dropped 0; count of bases not matched to a gene: 10. Germline V lookup: CDR1 SQVTM, CDR2 ANQGSEA. As DNA, the CDR3 is TGCAGCGTTGGAGGGAGGACTAGCGGAATGAGCACAGATACGCAGTATTTT. Translating it yields CSVGGRTSGMSTDTQYF.

The chain carries TRBV10-3 and TRBJ1-2; 8 positions agree with TRBD1. After removal of 4 bases from V and 2 bases from J, the junction contained 3 bases not matched to a gene. Germline V gene sequence: CDR1 ENHRY, CDR2 SYGVKD. The CDR3 is 14 amino acids. This CDR3 is CAISGGQGNYGYTF. CDR3 coding DNA: TGTGCCATCAGTGGAGGACAGGGCAACTATGGCTACACCTTC.

The DNA for the CDR3 is TGCGCCAGCAGCCTACGGGTTGCTAACTATGGCTACACCTTC. Its protein is CASSLRVANYGYTF. The rearrangement uses TRBV4-3 and TRBJ1-2; no firm D call. Germline V gene lookup returns CDR1 LGHNA and CDR2 YSLEER. This CDR3 is built from 14 residues. Trimming removed 4 bases from V and 0 bases from J, with 9 bases in between.

The chain carries TRBV30 and TRBJ1-2; D call uncertain. V was shortened by 0 bases and J by 5 bases, with 13 bases between the two germline ends. Germline lookup yields CDR1 GTSNPN and CDR2 SVGIG (reference sequence). This CDR3 comprises 14 residues. Here the CDR3 reads CAWSVTGYGYGYTF. In nucleotides, the CDR3 is TGTGCCTGGAGTGTAACGGGGTATGGATATGGCTACACCTTC.

The V call is TRBV4-2, the J call TRBJ1-5; 7 bases are shared with TRBD1. The CDR3 length is 15 residues. Trimming took 4 bases from V and 8 from J; bases not matched to a gene: 11. The V gene's germline CDR1 is LGHNA and CDR2 YNFKEQ. The CDR3 loop reads CASSLTERGQEPQHF. The DNA of the CDR3 is TGTGCCAGCAGCCTGACCGAGAGGGGGCAGGAGCCCCAGCATTTT.

The chain links TRBV7-3 to TRBJ2-5; 12 bases line up with TRBD2. V shed 4 bases, J shed 6 bases, and the junction held 9 bases outside the gene matches. The CDR3 is made up of 16 amino acids. Germline V gives CDR1 SGHTA, CDR2 FQGTGA. DNA for the CDR3: TGTGCCAGCAGCTGCGGGACTAGCGGGCCCGGGAAGACCCAGTACTTC. Translation: CASSCGTSGPGKTQYF.

The chain has TRBV6-1 and TRBJ2-3; a weak D match, TRBD1 (5 bases). Germline lookup yields CDR1 MNHNS and CDR2 SASEGT. This CDR3 region has 15 residues. Trimming removed 1 base from V and 2 bases from J, with 10 bases in between. The CDR3 loop reads CASSEDGRVTDTQYF. CDR3 in DNA: TGTGCCAGCAGTGAAGATGGCAGGGTCACAGATACGCAGTATTTT.

The count of this clone is one. This sequence joins TRBV11-3 and TRBJ1-2, with 9 positions matching TRBD1. Germline CDR1 SGHNT, CDR2 YENEEA. This CDR3 has 13 residues. J was trimmed by 6 bases and V by 4 bases; bases with no gene match: 3. The CDR3 nucleotides are TGTGCCAGCAGCTGGACAGGGGACAATGGCTACACCTTC. The encoded protein is CASSWTGDNGYTF.

The V gene is TRBV5-1, the J gene TRBJ1-1; TRBD1 might be the D (5 bases). Between the trimmed V and J ends, which lost 0 bases and 0 bases, there was a span of 12 bases. Germline CDR1 SGHRS, CDR2 YFSETQ. This CDR3 comprises 16 residues. CDR3 residues: CASSLVGGLMNTEAFF. The CDR3 DNA sequence: TGCGCCAGCAGCTTGGTGGGGGGACTAATGAACACTGAAGCTTTCTTT.

This chain links TRBV12-5 with TRBJ2-1; D gene unclear. CDR1 and CDR2 (germline): LGHNT, FRNRAP. Trimming stripped 0 bases from V and 10 bases from J, with 7 bases between. This CDR3 is 12 amino acids long. The CDR3 loop is CASGLVLREQFF. CDR3 nucleotides: TGTGCTAGTGGTTTGGTATTGAGGGAGCAGTTCTTC.

Written as DNA, the CDR3 is TGTGCCAGCAGCTCCGGGTCCGGGGAGAATGAGCAGTTCTTC. Residues: CASSSGSGENEQFF. V gene TRBV13 combines with J gene TRBJ2-1, with a tentative D call TRBD2 (5 bases). This CDR3 region has 14 residues. CDR1 is PRHDT, CDR2 FYEKMQ, per germline (reference sequence). V lost 4 bases, J lost 7 bases, and 14 bases lay in between. Filled out from reference TRBV13 and TRBJ2-1, the complete variable domain reads AAGVIQSPRHLIKEKRETATLKCYPIPRHDTVYWYQQGPGQDPQFLISFYEKMQSDKGSIPDRFSAQQFSDYHSELNMSSLELGDSALYFCASSSGSGENEQFFGPGTRLTVL.

V gene TRBV24-1 combines with J gene TRBJ2-1; D is uncertain. Between the trimmed V and J ends, which lost 1 base and 8 bases, there was a span of 5 bases. CDR3 length: 12 residues. Per germline, CDR1 KGHDR and CDR2 SFDVKD. The CDR3 sequence: CATSDFRDEQFF. The CDR3 nucleotides read TGTGCCACCAGTGATTTTCGGGATGAGCAGTTCTTC.

J is TRBJ2-1 and V is TRBV30; D is ambiguous. The V end was cut by 0 bases, the J end by 4 bases, with 7 bases between. Germline-derived CDR1 and CDR2 are GTSNPN and SVGIG (reference sequence). This CDR3 comprises 13 residues. CDR3 nucleotide sequence: TGTGCCTGGAGTGTTGGCCGATACAATGAGCAGTTCTTC. This encodes CAWSVGRYNEQFF.

CDR3 loop: CASSFDGDGLTDTQYF. In DNA, the CDR3 is TGTGCCAGCAGCTTTGACGGCGATGGGCTTACAGATACGCAGTATTTT. The chain joins TRBV12-1 to TRBJ2-3; TRBD1 was called by the table and not checked on the DNA. TRBV12-1 is deemed a pseudogene. This CDR3 has 16 residues.

V gene TRBV20-1 combines with J gene TRBJ1-2; D unclear. The CDR3 is 10 amino acids. Germline V CDR1 and CDR2: DFQATT, SNEGSKA (reference sequence). V lost 6 bases and J 6 bases, leaving 8 bases between the germline ends. The CDR3 nucleotides read TGCAGTGCGCTACGAAATGGCTACACCTTC. This encodes CSALRNGYTF.

J is TRBJ1-6 and V is TRBV11-2; no clear D gene. Trimming left V 2 bases short and J 5 bases short, with 13 bases between. Per the germline V gene, CDR1 is SGHAT and CDR2 is FQNNGV. This CDR3 comprises 16 residues. The CDR3 protein is CASSLNPFRNNSPLHF. DNA of the CDR3: TGTGCCAGCAGCTTAAACCCCTTCAGAAATAATTCACCCCTCCACTTT.

The chain uses TRBV7-2 and TRBJ1-2; no reliable D call. Between the trimmed V and J ends, which lost 2 bases and 0 bases, there was a span of 10 bases. Looked up from germline, CDR1 is SGHTA and CDR2 is FQGNSA. The CDR3 sequence is 15 residues long. This CDR3 is CASSLRRRANYGYTF. The CDR3 region has the DNA TGTGCCAGCAGCTTAAGGAGGCGGGCTAACTATGGCTACACCTTC.

The V gene is TRBV6-2 or TRBV6-3, the J gene TRBJ1-2; TRBD1 is a possible D gene (6 bases). The germline gives CDR1 MNHEY, CDR2 SVGEGT. CDR3 size: 15 residues. The ends were cut back, 2 bases at V and 4 bases at J, with 14 bases in the middle. CDR3 region: CASSYVNRERYGYTF. DNA of the CDR3: TGTGCCAGCAGTTACGTGAACAGGGAGCGCTATGGCTACACCTTC.

This chain connects TRBV5-4 to TRBJ2-1; unclear D gene. Germline-derived CDR1 and CDR2 are SGHNT and YYREEE (reference sequence). V lost 0 bases and J lost 0, with 10 bases in between. CDR3 length: 16 residues. This chain's CDR3 is CASSLAGLYSYNEQFF. The CDR3 nucleotides are TGTGCCAGCAGCTTGGCGGGTTTATACTCCTACAATGAGCAGTTCTTC. Filled out from reference TRBV5-4 and TRBJ2-1, the complete variable domain reads ETGVTQSPTHLIKTRGQQVTLRCSSQSGHNTVSWYQQALGQGPQFIFQYYREEENGRGNFPPRFSGLQFPNYSSELNVNALELDDSALYLCASSLAGLYSYNEQFFGPGTRLTVL.

The chain has TRBV18 and TRBJ1-2; 10 nucleotides line up with TRBD1. V shed 5 bases, J shed 5 bases, and the junction held 8 bases outside the gene matches. Germline loops: CDR1 KGHSH, CDR2 LQKENI. The CDR3 totals 15 residues. Here the CDR3 DNA reads TGTGCCAGCTCATCCCGCGGACAGGGGGTATATGGCTACACCTTC. It encodes CASSSRGQGVYGYTF.

The chain joins TRBV4-1 to TRBJ2-3, with D uncertain. CDR3 length: 17 amino acids. Trimming cost V 0 bases and J 2 bases, with 15 bases left between them. Germline CDR1 reads MGHRA; CDR2 reads YSYEKL. The DNA for the CDR3 is TGCGCCAGCAGCCAAGATCAGACTGCACCTACCACAGATACGCAGTATTTT. Its protein is CASSQDQTAPTTDTQYF.

The V gene is TRBV11-1, the J gene TRBJ2-1; TRBD2 matches 7 bases. The CDR3 totals 14 residues. V lost 1 base to trimming and J lost 10 bases; unmatched junction nucleotides: 7. The germline V gene has CDR1 SGHAT and CDR2 FQDESV (reference sequence). As DNA, the CDR3 is TGTGCCAGCAGCTTAGAACCTAGCGGAGGGGAGCAGTTCTTC. Encoded protein: CASSLEPSGGEQFF.

CDR3 DNA sequence: TGTGCCAGCAGCCCCCGACCGGGACTCCCTACCGGGGCCAACGTCCTGACTTTC. Protein product: CASSPRPGLPTGANVLTF. The chain links TRBV9 to TRBJ2-6, with a possible D match to TRBD2 (6 bases). The V and J ends lost 4 bases and 4 bases respectively, with 21 bases between them. The CDR3 runs 18 residues. The germline V gene has CDR1 SGDLS and CDR2 YYNGEE. Combining the CDR3 with reference TRBV9 and TRBJ2-6 gives the whole variable domain DSGVTQTPKHLITATGQRVTLRCSPRSGDLSVYWYQQSLDQGLQFLIQYYNGEERAKGNILERFSAQQFPDLHSELNLSSLELGDSALYFCASSPRPGLPTGANVLTFGAGSRLTVL.

The table lists this clone with a few counts. The V and J genes are TRBV6-5 and TRBJ2-3; D is undetermined. The length of the CDR3 is 11 residues. Trimming took 5 bases from V and 6 from J, leaving 6 bases between them. The germline CDR1 and CDR2 sequences are MNHEY and SVGAGI. CDR3 sequence (DNA): TGTGCCAGCAGTCTTAGTGATACGCAGTATTTT. This gives the protein CASSLSDTQYF.

The gene calls are TRBV6-5 and TRBJ2-7, with 14 bases aligning to TRBD2. The trim removed 2 bases at V and 3 bases at J, leaving 3 bases unmatched. This CDR3 has 16 residues. From germline, CDR1 is MNHEY and CDR2 SVGAGI. The chain's CDR3 is CASSYPTSGRVYEQYF. The DNA of the CDR3 is TGTGCCAGCAGTTACCCGACTAGCGGGAGGGTCTACGAGCAGTACTTC.